This is a list of T cell receptor beta chains from one sample in a study of OX40 agonist ivuxolimab in advanced cancers. This table comes from immunoSEQ multiplex PCR, and its TCRdb copy is limited to in-frame clones, with some not included. The table shows about 80,000 clones, with over 80% occurring only once. Sequencing was performed on CD4+ or CD8+ T cells sorted from blood, taken in a trial of the OX40 agonist ivuxolimab. All receptors derive from an adult with an advanced solid tumor such as melanoma, head and neck, liver or kidney cancer. CDR3s include the opening cysteine and the closing phenylalanine or tryptophan. D genes are given only for firm matches. A row's size may be missing; if present it is once, few, many or a size class.

cdr3_aa cdr3_nt v_call clone_size j_call d_call
CASSFGGGSSYGYTF TGTGCCAGCAGCTTCGGCGGGGGGAGTTCCTATGGCTACACCTTC TRBV5-6 . TRBJ1-2 .
CASSNRGDTQYF TGCGCCAGCAGCAATAGGGGGGATACGCAGTATTTT TRBV5-1 once TRBJ2-3 .
CASSLGTGVRKETQYF TGTGCCAGCAGCTTAGGGACAGGGGTAAGAAAAGAGACCCAGTACTTC TRBV5-6 . TRBJ2-5 TRBD1
CASSLKSSLLPDTQYF TGCGCCAGCAGCTTAAAGTCGTCTCTTTTACCAGATACGCAGTATTTT TRBV5-1 . TRBJ2-3 .
CAGEAPASGNTIYF TGTGCCGGCGAGGCTCCCGCATCTGGAAACACCATATATTTT TRBV10-3 . TRBJ1-3 .
CASSWRTQETQYF TGTGCCAGCAGCTGGCGGACGCAAGAGACCCAGTACTTC TRBV7-8 . TRBJ2-5 .
CASSPGTTPGTGELFF TGTGCCAGCAGTCCCGGGACAACCCCCGGCACCGGGGAGCTGTTTTTT TRBV27 . TRBJ2-2 .
CASSEVTLALSSYNEQFF TGTGCCAGCAGTGAAGTCACCCTAGCGTTGAGCTCCTACAATGAGCAGTTCTTC TRBV2 . TRBJ2-1 .
CASSQESGYGYTF TGCGCCAGCAGCCAAGAGAGCGGGTATGGCTACACCTTC TRBV4-1 . TRBJ1-2 .
CASSFKTENNSPLHF TGTGCCAGCAGTTTCAAAACCGAGAATAATTCACCCCTCCACTTT TRBV27 . TRBJ1-6 .
CASSLALGGTGELFF TGTGCCAGCAGCTTAGCGCTGGGGGGCACCGGGGAGCTGTTTTTT TRBV7-9 . TRBJ2-2 .
CASSDTSTGELFF TGTGCCAGCAGTGACACTAGCACCGGGGAGCTGTTTTTT TRBV6-4 . TRBJ2-2 .
CASSLLLAGMNEQFF TGTGCCAGCAGTTTATTACTAGCGGGGATGAATGAGCAGTTCTTC TRBV27 . TRBJ2-1 TRBD2
CASSIGPAGFGYNEQFF TGTGCCAGTAGTATAGGTCCAGCGGGGTTCGGATACAATGAGCAGTTCTTC TRBV19 . TRBJ2-1 TRBD2
CASSGSGPSGANVLTF TGTGCCAGCAGCGGTAGCGGTCCCTCTGGGGCCAACGTCCTGACTTTC TRBV9 . TRBJ2-6 .
CASSGGEGGGYGYTF TGTGCCAGCAGCGGTGGGGAGGGAGGGGGCTATGGCTACACCTTC TRBV7-2 . TRBJ1-2 .
CASRLDAMTNYGYTF TGTGCAAGTCGCCTGGACGCAATGACTAACTATGGCTACACCTTC TRBV12-2 . TRBJ1-2 .
CASSSRTSHNEQFF TGTGCCAGCAGCTCCCGGACCTCCCACAATGAGCAGTTCTTC TRBV7-9 . TRBJ2-1 .
CASSFWTGGNEQFF TGTGCCAGCAGCTTCTGGACAGGGGGCAATGAGCAGTTCTTC TRBV5-4 . TRBJ2-1 TRBD1
CASSFGSGPYEQYF TGTGCCAGCAGTTTTGGTTCAGGGCCCTACGAGCAGTACTTC TRBV27 . TRBJ2-7 .
CASSSTILGAAHRDEQFF TGTGCCAGCAGCTCCACCATCCTCGGGGCCGCACATCGGGATGAGCAGTTCTTC TRBV7-9 few TRBJ2-1 .
CASSEEAGTLGAGNTIYF TGTGCCAGCAGTGAAGAAGCCGGGACCCTGGGTGCTGGAAACACCATATATTTT TRBV2 . TRBJ1-3 .
CASSSVTGGLYEQYF TGTGCCAGCAGCTCTGTAACAGGGGGCCTCTACGAGCAGTACTTC TRBV7-9 . TRBJ2-7 TRBD1
CASSLWENTEAFF TGTGCCAGCAGTTTATGGGAGAACACTGAAGCTTTCTTT TRBV27 . TRBJ1-1 .
CSVEEPMNTEAFF TGCAGCGTTGAGGAGCCAATGAACACTGAAGCTTTCTTT TRBV29-1 . TRBJ1-1 .
CASSSTSADNYGYTF TGTGCCAGCAGCTCTACATCGGCCGATAACTATGGCTACACCTTC TRBV5-5 . TRBJ1-2 .
CASSEALGGSEQYF TGTGCCAGCAGTGAAGCGCTTGGGGGCAGCGAGCAGTACTTC TRBV6-1 . TRBJ2-7 .
CASSLGDISGGTSIYEQYF TGTGCCAGCAGCTTAGGGGATATTAGCGGGGGAACAAGCATCTACGAGCAGTACTTC TRBV11-2 . TRBJ2-7 TRBD2
CASSEILEEAFF TGTGCCAGCAGTGAAATCCTTGAAGAAGCTTTCTTT TRBV6-5 once TRBJ1-1 .
CASSIAPAGDEQFF TGTGCCAGTAGTATAGCTCCGGCGGGCGATGAGCAGTTCTTC TRBV19 . TRBJ2-1 .
CASSAWTGNTEAFF TGTGCCAGCAGCGCATGGACAGGGAACACTGAAGCTTTCTTT TRBV9 . TRBJ1-1 TRBD1
CASSFLGGGGNEQFF TGTGCCAGCAGTTTTTTGGGGGGGGGTGGCAATGAGCAGTTCTTC TRBV27 . TRBJ2-1 TRBD2
CASSPRTGAPGNTIYF TGCGCCAGCAGTCCACGAACAGGGGCGCCGGGAAACACCATATATTTT TRBV10-2 . TRBJ1-3 TRBD1
CASSLRGADTGELFF TGTGCCAGCAGCCTACGGGGGGCTGACACCGGGGAGCTGTTTTTT TRBV11-2 . TRBJ2-2 .
CASSQEQYGANTGELFF TGTGCCAGCAGCCAAGAACAATACGGGGCGAACACCGGGGAGCTGTTTTTT TRBV4-2 . TRBJ2-2 .
CASREGTEAFF TGTGCCAGCAGGGAGGGGACTGAAGCTTTCTTT TRBV28 . TRBJ1-1 .
CASSEGWGAGNTIYF TGTGCCAGCAGTGAAGGATGGGGGGCGGGAAACACCATATATTTT TRBV2 once TRBJ1-3 .
CASSDGTGGAETQYF TGTGCCAGCAGTGACGGGACAGGGGGCGCAGAGACCCAGTACTTC TRBV6-4 . TRBJ2-5 TRBD1
CASSFVRGQLTGELFF TGTGCCAGCAGCTTTGTCCGGGGCCAACTTACCGGGGAGCTGTTTTTT TRBV11-2 . TRBJ2-2 .
CASSPGGGVNSPLHF TGTGCCAGCAGCCCCGGAGGGGGGGTTAATTCACCCCTCCACTTT TRBV9 . TRBJ1-6 .
CASSSLVGGPAAFF TGTGCCAGCAGCTCTCTGGTAGGGGGGCCGGCAGCTTTCTTT TRBV7-9 . TRBJ1-1 .
CASISGGLQSTDTQYF TGTGCCAGCATCTCCGGGGGCCTACAAAGCACAGATACGCAGTATTTT TRBV2 . TRBJ2-3 .
CASDNTGDPNEQFF TGTGCTAGTGACAATACAGGGGATCCCAATGAGCAGTTCTTC TRBV12-5 . TRBJ2-1 TRBD1
CSVYPGGGSNEQFF TGCAGCGTCTACCCGGGCGGGGGAAGCAATGAGCAGTTCTTC TRBV29-1 . TRBJ2-1 TRBD2
CASSYVGPREQFF TGTGCCAGCAGTTACGTGGGTCCGAGGGAGCAGTTCTTC TRBV6-6 . TRBJ2-1 .
CASSEEWASGYGYTF TGTGCCAGCAGTGAAGAATGGGCCAGCGGGTATGGCTACACCTTC TRBV6-1 . TRBJ1-2 .
CASSDRDRDISLTEKLFF TGTGCCAGCAGCGACCGGGACCGGGACATATCTTTGACGGAAAAACTGTTTTTT TRBV7-9 . TRBJ1-4 .
CASSTPGLRTDTQYF TGTGCCAGCAGCACCCCGGGACTCCGCACAGATACGCAGTATTTT TRBV21-1 few TRBJ2-3 .
CASSPGTEQETQYF TGTGCCAGCAGTCCAGGGACGGAGCAAGAGACCCAGTACTTC TRBV6-5 . TRBJ2-5 .
CASRSSGEQYF TGTGCCAGTAGGTCTTCCGGCGAGCAGTACTTC TRBV19 few TRBJ2-7 .
CASSPIRNQPQHF TGTGCCAGCTCACCAATCCGAAATCAGCCCCAGCATTTT TRBV18 . TRBJ1-5 .